Following are 10 T cell receptor beta chains from one sample sequenced in a study of Graves' ophthalmopathy and Graves' hyperthyroidism. Transcripts of RNA were the source for amplifying TCR beta CDR3 regions. RT-PCR in the first round used HTBI primers; a second-round multiplex PCR followed. One entry per CDR3 protein results from TCRdb running MiXCR on the multiplex PCR reads. The sample has around 520,000 distinct CDR3 sequences, about two fifths seen once. Sequencing was carried out using peripheral blood or thyroid tissue (not recorded which). The receptors come from an adult man with Graves' hyperthyroidism.

V and J are TRBV24-1 and TRBJ2-5, with D unresolved. The CDR3 covers 12 residues. V shed 5 bases and J shed 8 bases, with 11 bases lying between them. Germline CDR1 is KGHDR and CDR2 is SFDVKD. This chain's CDR3 is CATSATRPTQYF. Here the CDR3 DNA reads TGTGCCACCAGTGCCACCCGTCCTACCCAGTACTTC.

This clonotype was observed at least ten times. The chain employs TRBV6-1 and TRBJ2-7; 7 nucleotides agree with TRBD2. V gave up 7 bases and J gave up 0 bases; unmatched junction bases: 9. CDR1 and CDR2 from the germline V gene are MNHNS and SASEGT. The CDR3 extends over 15 amino acids. Here the CDR3 DNA reads TGTGCCAGCAATTGGGGAGGGACGAGCTCCTACGAGCAGTACTTC. It specifies CASNWGGTSSYEQYF.

This clonotype was observed once. The conserved closing phenylalanine or tryptophan is absent in this CDR3, likely reflecting a read error. The DNA is left out, because the CDR3 cannot be placed on it with certainty; the CDR3 is given as TCRdb lists it. The chain combines TRBV2 with TRBJ1-6. Ends included, the CDR3 has 12 residues. Germline values: CDR1 SNHLY, CDR2 FYNNEI. Here the CDR3 reads CASSESRTPLFY.

At least ten counts were recorded for this clonotype. This chain uses TRBV4-2 with TRBJ2-7; no definite D call. This CDR3 comprises 14 residues. The V end was cut by 1 base, the J end by 2 bases, with 9 bases between. In germline, CDR1 is LGHNA, CDR2 YNFKEQ. CDR3 region: CASSQVSRTYEQYF. CDR3 nucleotide sequence: TGTGCCAGCAGCCAAGTCAGCCGCACCTACGAGCAGTACTTC.

The V gene is TRBV19, the J gene TRBJ1-3; D possibly corresponds to TRBD1 (5 bases). The ends were cut back, 5 bases at V and 2 bases at J, with 13 bases in the middle. The germline V gene encodes CDR1 LNHDA and CDR2 SQIVND (reference sequence). This CDR3 region has 15 residues. CDR3 DNA sequence: TGTGCCAGTAGTTACGGGGCCTTTACTGGAAACACCATATATTTT. Its protein is CASSYGAFTGNTIYF.

About this clonotype itself: A much larger clonotype is one base distant, so this may be a read error. The chain's CDR3 is CASSIDSSYEQYF. The CDR3 DNA follows: TGTGCCAGTAGTATAGATTCGTCCTACGAGCAGTACTTC. The rearrangement links TRBV19 to TRBJ2-7; D remains ambiguous. V dropped 0 bases and J dropped 1 base, with 4 bases sitting between them. Germline-derived CDR1 and CDR2 are LNHDA and SQIVND (reference sequence). This CDR3 is 13 amino acids long.

The chain employs TRBV11-2 and TRBJ2-7, with 7 nucleotides matching TRBD2. The ends lost 6 bases at V and 3 bases at J; junction bases unmatched: 8. CDR1 is SGHAT, CDR2 FQNNGV, per germline. CDR3 length: 14 residues. The CDR3 is CASRMGGKNYEQYF. CDR3 nucleotide sequence: TGTGCCAGCAGGATGGGAGGGAAGAACTACGAGCAGTACTTC.

This clonotype was found many times. In nucleotides, the CDR3 is TGTGCCAGCAGTGAATCTCCTGGACAGGGGGCGGGAAACACCATATATTTT. This sequence encodes CASSESPGQGAGNTIYF. The chain joins TRBV25-1 to TRBJ1-3; 11 bases fit TRBD1. Per the germline V gene, CDR1 is MGHDK and CDR2 is SYGVNS. V lost 1 base, J lost 4 bases, and 6 bases stayed unmatched. This CDR3 comprises 17 residues.

This chain links TRBV19 with TRBJ2-2; a possible D gene is TRBD1 (6 bases). The germline gives CDR1 LNHDA, CDR2 SQIVND (reference sequence). With 3 bases removed from V and 2 bases from J, the gap between germline ends came to 13 bases. CDR3 length equals 16 residues. The CDR3 loop is CASSINREFNTGELFF. CDR3 DNA: TGTGCCAGTAGTATCAACAGGGAATTCAACACCGGGGAGCTGTTTTTT.

With respect to this clonotype: A much larger clone is a single base away; this may be a read error. The chain has TRBV20-1 and TRBJ2-7; 11 bases align to TRBD2. CDR1 is DFQATT and CDR2 is SNEGSKA in the germline V gene (reference sequence). The CDR3 is 14 residues long. The CDR3 is CSARGLADTYGQYF. CDR3 nucleotides: TGCAGTGCCCGGGGACTAGCGGATACTTACGGGCAGTACTTC.